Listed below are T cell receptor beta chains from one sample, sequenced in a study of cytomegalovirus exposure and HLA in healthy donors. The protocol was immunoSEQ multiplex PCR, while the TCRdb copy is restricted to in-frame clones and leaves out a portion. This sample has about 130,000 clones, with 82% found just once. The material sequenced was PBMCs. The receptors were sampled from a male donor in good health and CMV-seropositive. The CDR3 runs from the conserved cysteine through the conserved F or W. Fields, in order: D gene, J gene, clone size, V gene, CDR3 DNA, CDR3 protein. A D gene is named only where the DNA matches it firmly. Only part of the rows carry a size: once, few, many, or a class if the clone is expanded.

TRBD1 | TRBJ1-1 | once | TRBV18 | TGTGCCAGCCGGGGGACAGGGAACACTGAAGCTTTCTTT | CASRGTGNTEAFF
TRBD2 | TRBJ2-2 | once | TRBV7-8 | TGTGCCAGCAGCCTCCGGCGGGAGGGTTACACCGGGGAGCTGTTTTTT | CASSLRREGYTGELFF
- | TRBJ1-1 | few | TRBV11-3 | TGTGCCAGCAGCGCCTCCCGGTGGAACACTGAAGCTTTCTTT | CASSASRWNTEAFF
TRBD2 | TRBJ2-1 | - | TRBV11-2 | TGTGCCAGCAGCCTGTTGGGGACTACCTACAATGAGCAGTTCTTC | CASSLLGTTYNEQFF
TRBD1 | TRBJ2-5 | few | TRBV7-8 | TGTGCCAGCAGCCGCGAGGGGACAGGAGTAAACCAAGAGACCCAGTACTTC | CASSREGTGVNQETQYF
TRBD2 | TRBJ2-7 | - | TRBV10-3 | TGTGCCATCAGGGAGGGACTAGCGGACTCCTACGAGCAGTACTTC | CAIREGLADSYEQYF
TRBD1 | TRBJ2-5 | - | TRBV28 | TGTGCCAGCAGTCCACTGACAGGGGGGAGGGAGACCCAGTACTTC | CASSPLTGGRETQYF
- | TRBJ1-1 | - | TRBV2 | TGTGCCAGCGTCTCAGGGAACACTGAAGCTTTCTTT | CASVSGNTEAFF
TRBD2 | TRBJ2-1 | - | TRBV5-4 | TGTGCCAGCAGCCATAAGCGGGAGGGATTGAATGAGCAGTTCTTC | CASSHKREGLNEQFF
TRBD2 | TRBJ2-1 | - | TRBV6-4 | TGTGCCAGCAGTGACCTAGCGGGAGGCGGGAGTGAGCAGTTCTTC | CASSDLAGGGSEQFF
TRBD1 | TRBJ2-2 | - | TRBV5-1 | TGCGCCAGCAGCTTGTTCGGGACAGGGGGTACCGGGGAGCTGTTTTTT | CASSLFGTGGTGELFF
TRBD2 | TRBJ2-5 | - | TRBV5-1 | TGCGCCAGCAGCCCGGAAAGGGGACTAGCGGGAGGTGAGACCCAGTACTTC | CASSPERGLAGGETQYF
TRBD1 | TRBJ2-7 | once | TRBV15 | TGTGCCACCAGCAACCGGAACAGGGGGCGCTCAGGGCTAGTCTACGAGCAGTACTTC | CATSNRNRGRSGLVYEQYF
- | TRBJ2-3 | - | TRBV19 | TGTGCCAGTAGTATAGTCGCATTAGCCACAGATACGCAGTATTTT | CASSIVALATDTQYF
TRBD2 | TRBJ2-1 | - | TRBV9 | TGTGCCAGCAGCGTCGGGGGGTCCTACAATGAGCAGTTCTTC | CASSVGGSYNEQFF
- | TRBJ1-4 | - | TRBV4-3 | TGCGCCAGCAGCCAGGCGGGCCGCACTAATGAAAAACTGTTTTTT | CASSQAGRTNEKLFF
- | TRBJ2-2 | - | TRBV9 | TGTGCCAGCAGCGGGGTGAGGGAGGTCGTAGTGTCCGGGGAGCTGTTTTTT | CASSGVREVVVSGELFF
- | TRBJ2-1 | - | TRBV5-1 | TGCGCCAGCAGTCTCCCGGGATCATCGGAGTTCTTC | CASSLPGSSEFF
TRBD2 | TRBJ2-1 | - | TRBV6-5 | TGTGCCAGCAGGCCGACTACTAGCGGGAGCCATGAGCAGTTCTTC | CASRPTTSGSHEQFF
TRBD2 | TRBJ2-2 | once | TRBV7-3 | TGTGCCAGCAGCTTAGGGCTAGCGGGAAACACCGGGGAGCTGTTTTTT | CASSLGLAGNTGELFF
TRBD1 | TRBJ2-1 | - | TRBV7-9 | TGTGCCAGCAGCTTATCCCGGGACAGTAACAATGAGCAGTTCTTC | CASSLSRDSNNEQFF
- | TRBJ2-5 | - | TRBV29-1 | TGCAGCGTCCCGGGTGCGGCAAAACAAGAGACCCAGTACTTC | CSVPGAAKQETQYF
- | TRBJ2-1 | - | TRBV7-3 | TGTGCCAGCAGCACCCCGGACAAGAGCTCCTACAATGAGCAGTTCTTC | CASSTPDKSSYNEQFF
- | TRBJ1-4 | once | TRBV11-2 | TGTGCCAGCAGCTTAAGCGATGCGGAAAAACTGTTTTTT | CASSLSDAEKLFF
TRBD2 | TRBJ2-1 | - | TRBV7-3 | TGTGCCAGCAGCTTAAATGCGGGAGGGACGATTAACAATGAGCAGTTCTTC | CASSLNAGGTINNEQFF
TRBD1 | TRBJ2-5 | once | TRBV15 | TGTGCCACCAGCAGAGATCCAGGGGGCGGGGAGACCCAGTACTTC | CATSRDPGGGETQYF
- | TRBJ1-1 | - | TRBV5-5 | TGTGCCAGCAGCTTGATCCCCAAAATTGAAGCTTTCTTT | CASSLIPKIEAFF
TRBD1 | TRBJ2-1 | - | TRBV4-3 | TGCGCCAGCAGCCGCTACCAGGGGGATGAGCAGTTCTTC | CASSRYQGDEQFF
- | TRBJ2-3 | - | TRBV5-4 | TGTGCCAGCACCGCCGGTGGGAGAGGCACAGATACGCAGTATTTT | CASTAGGRGTDTQYF
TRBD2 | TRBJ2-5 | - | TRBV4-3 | TGCGCCAGCAGCCCAGGCGGGGGGCAAGGAGAGACCCAGTACTTC | CASSPGGGQGETQYF
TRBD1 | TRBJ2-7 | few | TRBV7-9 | TGTGCCAGCAGACAGGGGACCGAGCAGTACTTC | CASRQGTEQYF
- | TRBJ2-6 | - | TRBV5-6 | TGTGCCAGCAGCCTAACAGGGTCTGGGGCCAACGGCCTGACTTTC | CASSLTGSGANGLTF
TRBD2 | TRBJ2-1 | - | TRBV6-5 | TGTGCCAGCAGTTACGGGAGCGGGGGGGGAAACAATGAGCAGTTCTTC | CASSYGSGGGNNEQFF
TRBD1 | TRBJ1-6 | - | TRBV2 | TGTGCCAGCAGACCGACAGGGGGGAATTCACCCCTCCACTTT | CASRPTGGNSPLHF
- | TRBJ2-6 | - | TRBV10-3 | TGTGCCATCAGTGAGGAAGAGGGTTCTGGGGCCAACGTCCTGACTTTC | CAISEEEGSGANVLTF
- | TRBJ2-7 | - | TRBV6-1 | TGTGCCAGCAGCTGGGACATTACGCGATACGAGCAGTACTTC | CASSWDITRYEQYF
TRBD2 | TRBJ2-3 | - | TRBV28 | TGTGCCAGCAGGACTAGCGGGAGAGGAGCTGCACCTCGCACAGATACGCAGTATTTT | CASRTSGRGAAPRTDTQYF
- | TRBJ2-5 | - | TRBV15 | TGTGCCACCAGCAGAGATTTGGAGGAGACCCAGTACTTC | CATSRDLEETQYF
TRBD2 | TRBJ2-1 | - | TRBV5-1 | TGCGCCAGCAGCCCCGAAGGACTAGCGGGAGAGTCATACAATGAGCAGTTCTTC | CASSPEGLAGESYNEQFF
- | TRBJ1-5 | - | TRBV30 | TGTGCCTGGAGTGTTTATCCTAATCAGCCCCAGCATTTT | CAWSVYPNQPQHF
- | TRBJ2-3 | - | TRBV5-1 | TGCGCCAGCGGAAGGGGGGGGAAGACAGATACGCAGTATTTT | CASGRGGKTDTQYF
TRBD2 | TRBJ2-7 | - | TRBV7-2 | TGTGCCAGCTCCTCTAGCGGGACGGTCTACGAGCAGTACTTC | CASSSSGTVYEQYF
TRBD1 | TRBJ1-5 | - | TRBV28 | TGTGCCATCACCGACGGGGACAGGGATCAGCCCCAGCATTTT | CAITDGDRDQPQHF
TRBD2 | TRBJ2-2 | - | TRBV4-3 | TGCGCCAGCAGCCTAGGGACTAGTTTCACCGGGGAGCTGTTTTTT | CASSLGTSFTGELFF